This is a list of T cell receptor beta chains from one sample in a study of OX40 agonist ivuxolimab in advanced cancers. Some clones are missing from TCRdb's copy, which holds only in-frame ones; the method was immunoSEQ multiplex PCR. The sample gives 70,000 to 95,000 clones, less than 90% of which show up once; 0.95% to 1.2% is in the top ten. Sequencing used CD4+ or CD8+ T cells sorted from blood, obtained in a trial of the OX40 agonist ivuxolimab. These receptor sequences come from an adult with an advanced solid tumor such as melanoma, head and neck, liver or kidney cancer. The CDR3 runs from the conserved cysteine through the conserved F or W. D genes are given only for firm matches. Some rows have no size entry. The others give once, few or many, or a class for an expanded clone.

abundance,v_gene,j_gene,d_gene,CDR3nt,CDR3aa
once,TRBV5-5,TRBJ1-4,NA,TGTGCCAGCAGCGCAGGGGTGACTAATGAAAAACTGTTTTTT,CASSAGVTNEKLFF
NA,TRBV10-1,TRBJ2-2,TRBD2,TGCGCCAGCAGTGGACCGGGGGGTACCGGGGAGCTGTTTTTT,CASSGPGGTGELFF
few,TRBV10-1,TRBJ2-3,NA,TGCGCCAGCAGTGAGGGGGGGTCCACAGATACGCAGTATTTT,CASSEGGSTDTQYF
NA,TRBV2,TRBJ1-1,NA,TGTGCCAGCAGTGAAGTGGAGGGGATGGCTTTCTTT,CASSEVEGMAFF
once,TRBV7-2,TRBJ2-2,NA,TGTGCCAGCAGCTTCACCTATGACACCGGGGAGCTGTTTTTT,CASSFTYDTGELFF
NA,TRBV19,TRBJ1-5,TRBD1,TGTGCCAGTAGTATAGATCTAGGACAGGACTATCAGCCCCAGCATTTT,CASSIDLGQDYQPQHF
NA,TRBV28,TRBJ2-5,NA,TGTGCCAGCAGTTTTTTGGGGGAGGTAATACAGACCCAGTACTTC,CASSFLGEVIQTQYF
NA,TRBV18,TRBJ2-7,TRBD1,TGTGCCAGCTCACCAGGGACAGGGAGCTCCTACGAGCAGTACTTC,CASSPGTGSSYEQYF
NA,TRBV19,TRBJ1-4,NA,TGTGCCAGTAGTCTCCGGGGGGCGAATGAAAAACTGTTTTTT,CASSLRGANEKLFF
few,TRBV7-9,TRBJ1-4,TRBD1,TGTGCCAGCAGCTCACCGGGACAGGGCAGAAATAATGAAAAACTGTTTTTT,CASSSPGQGRNNEKLFF
NA,TRBV7-2,TRBJ2-5,TRBD2,TGTGCCAGCAGCCCGGGACTAGCGGAAGAGACCCAGTACTTC,CASSPGLAEETQYF
NA,TRBV5-1,TRBJ2-6,TRBD2,TGCGCCAGCAGACCGACTAGCGTCACCTCTGGGGCCAACGTCCTGACTTTC,CASRPTSVTSGANVLTF
few,TRBV6-6,TRBJ1-6,NA,TGTGCTACGACATCAGGGGAGAATTCACCCCTCCACTTT,CATTSGENSPLHF
NA,TRBV6-1,TRBJ1-6,NA,TGTGCCAGCAGTTGGATCAGGGGTTCACCCCTCCACTTT,CASSWIRGSPLHF
NA,TRBV7-2,TRBJ1-4,NA,TGTGCCAGCAGCACAGGAGGCGTTGAAAAACTGTTTTTT,CASSTGGVEKLFF
NA,TRBV18,TRBJ1-3,TRBD1,TGTACCAGTTCACTCCCGACAGGGGTCTCTGGAAACACCATATATTTT,CTSSLPTGVSGNTIYF
NA,TRBV7-9,TRBJ1-6,NA,TGTGCCAGCAGCCTACCGGGATCTTCACCCCTCCACTTT,CASSLPGSSPLHF
NA,TRBV7-6,TRBJ2-6,NA,TGTGCCAGCGCTGGGGCCAACGTCCTGACTTTC,CASAGANVLTF
NA,TRBV27,TRBJ1-1,NA,TGTGCCAGCAGTTCCTACAGGGATTCCACTGAAGCTTTCTTT,CASSSYRDSTEAFF
NA,TRBV19,TRBJ1-4,NA,TGTGCCAGTAGTATATCACAGGGTTATGAAAAACTGTTTTTT,CASSISQGYEKLFF
NA,TRBV10-1,TRBJ2-5,TRBD2,TGCGCCAGCAGCCCCGCAACAGCGGGGGGGCCGAAGACCCAGTACTTC,CASSPATAGGPKTQYF
NA,TRBV7-2,TRBJ1-1,NA,TGTGCCAGCAGCTTACTGTTCCTGAACACTGAAGCTTTCTTT,CASSLLFLNTEAFF
NA,TRBV7-8,TRBJ2-1,TRBD1,TGTGCCAGCAGCCCTCTTAGGGGGACAGGTCTTTTGAATGAGCAGTTCTTC,CASSPLRGTGLLNEQFF
few,TRBV19,TRBJ1-1,NA,TGTGCCAGTAGTATAGATCGGGGCATGGCTGAAGCTTTCTTT,CASSIDRGMAEAFF
NA,TRBV25-1,TRBJ1-4,NA,TGTGCCAGCAGTGTGGGGGGCGAGGGTGAAAAATTGTTTTTT,CASSVGGEGEKLFF
NA,TRBV5-1,TRBJ1-4,TRBD1,TGCGCCAACAGCTTGGGCAGGGGGCGTGAAAAACTGTTTTTT,CANSLGRGREKLFF
NA,TRBV5-4,TRBJ2-1,NA,TGTGCCAGCAGCATAGACCAGCGTTACAATGAGCAGTTCTTC,CASSIDQRYNEQFF
NA,TRBV7-2,TRBJ2-1,TRBD1,TGTGCCAGCACCAGACAGGGGGCTAGCTCCTACAATGAGCAGTTCTTC,CASTRQGASSYNEQFF
NA,TRBV6-1,TRBJ2-2,TRBD1,TGTGCCAGCAGTTTGACAGGGGGCTACACCGGGGAGCTGTTTTTT,CASSLTGGYTGELFF
NA,TRBV5-1,TRBJ1-1,NA,TGCGCCAGCAGCTCTTCGACCACTGAAGCTTTCTTT,CASSSSTTEAFF
NA,TRBV11-3,TRBJ2-2,TRBD1,TGTGCCAGCAGCCCCAGAATCGACAGGGGGGGAACCGGGGAGCTGTTTTTT,CASSPRIDRGGTGELFF
NA,TRBV29-1,TRBJ1-2,NA,TGCAGCGTTGAAGGGCACTCTACGAACTATGGCTACACCTTC,CSVEGHSTNYGYTF
NA,TRBV6-6,TRBJ2-3,TRBD1,TGTGCCAGCAGAAGACAGGGGGGGATCACAGATACGCAGTATTTT,CASRRQGGITDTQYF
NA,TRBV19,TRBJ1-5,TRBD1,TGTGCCAGTAGTTCCTGGAGGGACAGGGGGATTGGTAATCAGCCCCAGCATTTT,CASSSWRDRGIGNQPQHF
NA,TRBV6-5,TRBJ1-5,TRBD1,TGTGCCAGCAGCCAGGACAGGTCTGATCAGCCCCAGCATTTT,CASSQDRSDQPQHF
NA,TRBV7-2,TRBJ2-3,NA,TGTGCCAGCAGCTCCACCCGCGCGGGTCGGAGTTCGGCAGATACGCAGTATTTT,CASSSTRAGRSSADTQYF
NA,TRBV6-1,TRBJ2-5,TRBD1,TGTGCCAGCAGTGGGGACAGCCCTGGGACCCAGTACTTC,CASSGDSPGTQYF
NA,TRBV18,TRBJ2-1,NA,TGTGCCAGCTCACCAGGTATCGGTGGAGATGAGCAGTTCTTC,CASSPGIGGDEQFF
NA,TRBV7-9,TRBJ1-4,TRBD1,TGTGCCAGCAGCTTAGCAGGGGGCGCGGGGAAACTGTTTTTT,CASSLAGGAGKLFF
NA,TRBV7-2,TRBJ2-1,NA,TGTGCCAGCAGCCACCCCGCCTCCAAGCAGTTCTTC,CASSHPASKQFF
NA,TRBV5-4,TRBJ2-5,TRBD1,TGTGCCAGCAGCTTAGGACAGGGGGAGGGAGAGACCCAGTACTTC,CASSLGQGEGETQYF
NA,TRBV15,TRBJ2-1,TRBD1,TGTGCCACCGTGGAACAGGGGTCCTACAATGAGCAGTTCTTC,CATVEQGSYNEQFF
NA,TRBV7-2,TRBJ2-5,TRBD1,TGTGCCAGCAGCTGGGACAGACAAGAGACCCAGTACTTC,CASSWDRQETQYF
once,TRBV7-2,TRBJ2-7,NA,TGTGCCAGCAGCCCCACGGCCATCCGCTACGAGCAGTACTTC,CASSPTAIRYEQYF
NA,TRBV28,TRBJ1-2,NA,TGTGCCAGCAGTTCTCCGGCAGGCCTCGTCAATGGCTACACCTTC,CASSSPAGLVNGYTF
NA,TRBV9,TRBJ1-2,NA,TGTGCCAGCAGCGTAGGAGAGGGATTCCAGTATGGCTACACCTTC,CASSVGEGFQYGYTF
NA,TRBV27,TRBJ1-4,NA,TGTGCCAGCAGTTTGGGACGGGGGAATGAAAAACTGTTTTTT,CASSLGRGNEKLFF
few,TRBV29-1,TRBJ1-1,NA,TGCAGCGTTGGTCAGGGAGCGAACACTGAAGCTTTCTTT,CSVGQGANTEAFF
NA,TRBV12-5,TRBJ1-5,NA,TGTGCTAGTGGTTTAGCAGCCAATCAGCCCCAGCATTTT,CASGLAANQPQHF
NA,TRBV19,TRBJ1-5,TRBD1,TGTGCCAGTAGTAGGGGACCGGGACAGGGTGGTCAGCCCCAGCATTTT,CASSRGPGQGGQPQHF
NA,TRBV28,TRBJ2-6,TRBD1,TGTGCCAGCAGTGATCCGGGACAGGGGTTCTCTGGGGCCAACGTCCTGACTTTC,CASSDPGQGFSGANVLTF
few,TRBV7-2,TRBJ1-4,TRBD1,TGTGCCAGCAGGGGACAGGCAAATGAAAAACTGTTTTTT,CASRGQANEKLFF
NA,TRBV10-3,TRBJ1-1,NA,TGTGCCATCACTCCGACCGGGACCGTGGACACTGAAGCTTTCTTT,CAITPTGTVDTEAFF
NA,TRBV4-1,TRBJ1-5,NA,TGCGCCAGCAGCCCCGGCGGTCAGCCCCAGCATTTT,CASSPGGQPQHF
NA,TRBV30,TRBJ2-3,TRBD1,TGTGCATACACACCACAGGGGGTCAGAGATACGCAGTATTTT,CAYTPQGVRDTQYF
NA,TRBV7-3,TRBJ2-1,NA,TGTGCCAGCAGCTTAATCCCTCAGGGTAATGAGCAGTTCTTC,CASSLIPQGNEQFF
NA,TRBV6-5,TRBJ2-3,NA,TGTGCCTCCCAGACCACAGATACGCAGTATTTT,CASQTTDTQYF